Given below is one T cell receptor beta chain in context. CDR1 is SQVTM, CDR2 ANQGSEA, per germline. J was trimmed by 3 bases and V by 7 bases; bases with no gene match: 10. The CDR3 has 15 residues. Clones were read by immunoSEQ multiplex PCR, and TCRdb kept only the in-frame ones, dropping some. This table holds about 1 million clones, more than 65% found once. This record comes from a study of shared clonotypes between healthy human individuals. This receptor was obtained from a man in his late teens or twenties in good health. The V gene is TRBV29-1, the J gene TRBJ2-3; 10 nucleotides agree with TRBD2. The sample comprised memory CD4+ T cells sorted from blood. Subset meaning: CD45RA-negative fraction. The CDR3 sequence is CSAPGATSGTDTQYF. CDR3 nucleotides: TGCAGCGCGCCGGGTGCGACTAGCGGGACAGATACGCAGTATTTT.